The clone carrying this TCR beta chain was detected ten times or more. Its antigen is unknown. Profiles of TCR beta VDJ and CDR3 were generated from a genomic DNA template. TCRdb recomputed calls from the reads with MiXCR, one row per CDR3 protein. The sample lists a few hundred thousand distinct CDR3 sequences, 34% occurring once. This record comes from a study of CD8+CD57+ T cells in acquired aplastic anemia. Study-level background: Sorted CD4+ and CD8+ cell DNA averaged around 3.5 ug.

General study points: Controls did not differ significantly from patients in CD8+ Simpson's diversity. Comparison of patients with controls identified about 27 shared CD8+ CDR3 sequences.

The sequence was collected from a human donor in good health, serving as a control. Sequenced: sorted CD4+, CD8+, or CD8+CD57+ T cells (not recorded which) from PBMCs.

The CDR3: CSARDPGQTGELFF. The CDR3 bases are TGCAGTGCTAGAGATCCGGGGCAGACCGGGGAGCTGTTTTTT. The chain couples TRBV20-1 to TRBJ2-2, with D perhaps TRBD1 or TRBD2 (5 bases each). Trimming took 0 bases from V and 5 from J, leaving 10 bases between them. CDR1 is DFQATT and CDR2 is SNEGSKA in the germline V gene (reference sequence). This CDR3 is built from 14 residues.